This T cell receptor (beta chain) was identified during a study of cytomegalovirus exposure and HLA in healthy donors. Whole-study results and caveats: In a later analysis, compared with equally common non-associated chains, HLA-associated beta chains were more expanded.

The CDR3 spans 19 residues. Germline V gene data show CDR1 as SGHNT and CDR2 as YYREEE (reference sequence). Note on this clone: Its antigen is undetermined. The junction shows a germline mismatch at one end, possibly a read error.

PCR was performed using 60 Vbeta and 13 Jbeta primers. Method: immunoSEQ multiplex PCR; TCRdb's copy keeps in-frame clones and lacks some. The table records roughly 100,000 clones, 75% to 85% of them present only once. Sample: PBMCs. V and J are TRBV5-4 and TRBJ1-4; TRBD1 matches 9 bases. The clonotype comes from a man aged 18 to 35 in good health and CMV-seronegative. The CDR3 DNA sequence: TGTGCCAGCAGCCCATATGGGACAGGGTCAATGGAAACTAGTGAAAAACTGTTTTTT. Its protein product is CASSPYGTGSMETSEKLFF.